Listed below are T cell receptor beta chains from one sample, sequenced in a study of T cell changes during pregnancy in multiple sclerosis. Clones were read by immunoSEQ multiplex PCR, and TCRdb kept only the in-frame ones, dropping some. In the table there are about 110,000 clones, approximately 90% of which are singletons. This specimen was peripheral blood, taken after pregnancy. The receptors were sampled from a female donor with multiple sclerosis, enrolled in a pregnancy study. CDR3s include the opening cysteine and the closing phenylalanine or tryptophan. Each record gives: CDR3 DNA, CDR3 protein, V gene, CDR3 length, J gene, D gene. D genes are given only for firm matches.

CDR3nt: TGTGCCAGCAGCTTCGCCCGCAGGCTAAAAGAGACCCAGTACTTC
CDR3aa: CASSFARRLKETQYF
v_gene: TRBV5-6
len: 15
j_gene: TRBJ2-5
d_gene: -

CDR3nt: TGTGCCAGCAGATGGGACATGGCTGGCGAAAAACTGTTTTTT
CDR3aa: CASRWDMAGEKLFF
v_gene: TRBV7-9
len: 14
j_gene: TRBJ1-4
d_gene: -

CDR3nt: TGTGCCAGCAGCTCAAATCAGCCCCAGCATTTT
CDR3aa: CASSSNQPQHF
v_gene: TRBV5-8
len: 11
j_gene: TRBJ1-5
d_gene: -

CDR3nt: TGTGCCAGCAGTGAAAACTCCAGGGGCGGCTACACCTTC
CDR3aa: CASSENSRGGYTF
v_gene: TRBV6-1
len: 13
j_gene: TRBJ1-2
d_gene: -

CDR3nt: TGTGCCATCAGTGAGTACAGCTCCTATAATTCACCCCTCCACTTT
CDR3aa: CAISEYSSYNSPLHF
v_gene: TRBV10-3
len: 15
j_gene: TRBJ1-6
d_gene: -

CDR3nt: TGTGCCAGCAGCTTAGGGCAGAACAATCAGCCCCAGCATTTT
CDR3aa: CASSLGQNNQPQHF
v_gene: TRBV11-2
len: 14
j_gene: TRBJ1-5
d_gene: -

CDR3nt: TGTGCCAGCAGCCCCCATTCGGCAGGGGATACGCAGTATTTT
CDR3aa: CASSPHSAGDTQYF
v_gene: TRBV7-3
len: 14
j_gene: TRBJ2-3
d_gene: -

CDR3nt: TGCGCCAGCAGCTTGTACAACGTGAACACTGAAGCTTTCTTT
CDR3aa: CASSLYNVNTEAFF
v_gene: TRBV5-1
len: 14
j_gene: TRBJ1-1
d_gene: -

CDR3nt: TGCGCCAGCAGTAAGGGGAACAACTATGGCTACACCTTC
CDR3aa: CASSKGNNYGYTF
v_gene: TRBV5-1
len: 13
j_gene: TRBJ1-2
d_gene: -

CDR3nt: TGTGCCAGCAGCTTAGCAGCCCGTAGGGGAAGGAATTCACCCCTCCACTTT
CDR3aa: CASSLAARRGRNSPLHF
v_gene: TRBV7-2
len: 17
j_gene: TRBJ1-6
d_gene: -

CDR3nt: TGTGCCAGCAGCTTCCAAGCAAGTAATCAGCCCCAGCATTTT
CDR3aa: CASSFQASNQPQHF
v_gene: TRBV5-6
len: 14
j_gene: TRBJ1-5
d_gene: -

CDR3nt: TGTGCCATCCTGAGGAAGGGGGATCGAGAGCAGTTCTTC
CDR3aa: CAILRKGDREQFF
v_gene: TRBV6-1
len: 13
j_gene: TRBJ2-1
d_gene: -

CDR3nt: TGTGCCACCAGCACCGCCCGGGTCACTAGCGGTCTTTGGAATGAGCAGTTCTTC
CDR3aa: CATSTARVTSGLWNEQFF
v_gene: TRBV15
len: 18
j_gene: TRBJ2-1
d_gene: TRBD2